The rows below give T cell receptor beta chains drawn from one sample of a study of cytomegalovirus exposure and HLA in healthy donors. Data came from immunoSEQ multiplex PCR; TCRdb stores just in-frame clones and leaves some out. The sample contains around 190,000 clones, roughly four fifths of which appear only once. Input material: PBMCs. The receptors stem from a woman aged 50 to 60 in good health and CMV-seronegative. Each CDR3 is given with its conserved first and last residue. The D gene is left open where the match is weak. Not all rows give a size; the values are once, few, many and, for expanded clones, a class.

J: TRBJ2-5
V: TRBV28
size: -
D: -
DNA: TGTGCCAGCAGTCCCTACACAGGGTTGGAGACCCAGTACTTC
CDR3: CASSPYTGLETQYF

J: TRBJ2-5
V: TRBV5-4
size: -
D: TRBD2
DNA: TGTGCCAGCAGCTTACGACTAGCGGGAGAAGAGACCCAGTACTTC
CDR3: CASSLRLAGEETQYF

J: TRBJ1-2
V: TRBV27
size: -
D: TRBD1
DNA: TGTGCCAGCAGACCTGACAGGGGTTCGATGTATGGCTACACCTTC
CDR3: CASRPDRGSMYGYTF

J: TRBJ1-6
V: TRBV6-1
size: -
D: -
DNA: TGTGCCAGCAGTGAAGGAGAGAATTCACCCCTCCACTTT
CDR3: CASSEGENSPLHF

J: TRBJ1-5
V: TRBV5-1
size: -
D: TRBD1
DNA: TGCGCCAGCAGCGTTGAGGGGGCGAATCAGCCCCAGCATTTT
CDR3: CASSVEGANQPQHF

J: TRBJ1-5
V: TRBV25-1
size: -
D: TRBD1
DNA: TGTGCCAGCAGTGACCCTCGGACAGGGGAAAGCAATCAGCCCCAGCATTTT
CDR3: CASSDPRTGESNQPQHF

J: TRBJ2-7
V: TRBV27
size: -
D: TRBD2
DNA: TGTGCCAGCAGTTACCAGCGGGGGGGGGACCACGAGCAGTACTTC
CDR3: CASSYQRGGDHEQYF

J: TRBJ2-3
V: TRBV9
size: -
D: -
DNA: TGTGCCAGCAGCCCCCTCCGGGCGGGGCTCACAGATACGCAGTATTTT
CDR3: CASSPLRAGLTDTQYF

J: TRBJ2-3
V: TRBV1
size: -
D: -
DNA: TGCACCAGCAGGCAAGATAGCGGGAGGGCCAAAGATACGCAGTATTTT
CDR3: CTSRQDSGRAKDTQYF

J: TRBJ2-3
V: TRBV7-2
size: -
D: TRBD2
DNA: TGTGCCAGCAGCTTAGCGGAACTAGCGAGGAAAGATACGCAGTATTTT
CDR3: CASSLAELARKDTQYF

J: TRBJ2-4
V: TRBV2
size: -
D: -
DNA: TGTGCCAGCGGGGGCGGGAGACAGGACATTCAGTACTTC
CDR3: CASGGGRQDIQYF

J: TRBJ2-7
V: TRBV15
size: -
D: -
DNA: TGTGCCACCGGAGGGTTTGGATTCGAGCAGTACTTC
CDR3: CATGGFGFEQYF

J: TRBJ2-1
V: TRBV5-6
size: -
D: -
DNA: TGTGCCAGCAGCTTGGCTTCCAGGACTCTCAATGAGCAGTTCTTC
CDR3: CASSLASRTLNEQFF

J: TRBJ2-7
V: TRBV28
size: -
D: TRBD2
DNA: TGTGCCAGCAGTACTCCAGGGGTAGCGGGGGCCTACGAGCAGTACTTC
CDR3: CASSTPGVAGAYEQYF

J: TRBJ1-1
V: TRBV4-1
size: -
D: TRBD1
DNA: TGCGCCAGCAGCGCTGACAGGGAAACTGAAGCTTTCTTT
CDR3: CASSADRETEAFF

J: TRBJ2-3
V: TRBV5-1
size: few
D: -
DNA: TGCGCCAGCAGCTTTTTAGAATTAGATACGCAGTATTTT
CDR3: CASSFLELDTQYF

J: TRBJ1-3
V: TRBV19
size: -
D: TRBD1
DNA: TGTGCCAGTAGGGGACAGAGGGGAAACACCATATATTTT
CDR3: CASRGQRGNTIYF

J: TRBJ2-7
V: TRBV29-1
size: -
D: TRBD1
DNA: TGCAGCGTTGGCTCCACCGGGACAGGGCTGTACGAGCAGTACTTC
CDR3: CSVGSTGTGLYEQYF

J: TRBJ2-1
V: TRBV6-4
size: -
D: TRBD2
DNA: TGTGCCAGCAGTGACCAAGCGGGGACTTACAATGAGCAGTTCTTC
CDR3: CASSDQAGTYNEQFF

J: TRBJ1-2
V: TRBV20-1
size: few
D: TRBD1
DNA: TGCAGTGCTACAGGGGGTTATGGCTACACCTTC
CDR3: CSATGGYGYTF

J: TRBJ2-2
V: TRBV11-3
size: once
D: TRBD2
DNA: TGTGCCAGCAGACAGGGGGGACTAGCGGGGAACACCGGGGAGCTGTTTTTT
CDR3: CASRQGGLAGNTGELFF

J: TRBJ2-1
V: TRBV6-6
size: -
D: TRBD2
DNA: TGTGCCAGCAACAAAGCGGGGGGGCCTCAGTCTGAGCAGTTCTTC
CDR3: CASNKAGGPQSEQFF

J: TRBJ2-7
V: TRBV12-2
size: -
D: -
DNA: TGTGCAAGTCGCCCGCGGGGACAGGGGTGCTACGAGCAGTACTTC
CDR3: CASRPRGQGCYEQYF

J: TRBJ2-1
V: TRBV7-2
size: -
D: TRBD2
DNA: TGTGCCAGCAGCTTACTCCTAGCGGGGGGCCGAGAGTTCTTC
CDR3: CASSLLLAGGREFF

J: TRBJ2-3
V: TRBV19
size: -
D: TRBD2
DNA: TGTGCCAGTAGTATTCGCGGGGGGAACACAGATACGCAGTATTTT
CDR3: CASSIRGGNTDTQYF

J: TRBJ1-2
V: TRBV2
size: -
D: -
DNA: TGTGCCAGCAGTGAGCAGGGGTACTATGGCTACACCTTC
CDR3: CASSEQGYYGYTF

J: TRBJ1-2
V: TRBV7-9
size: -
D: -
DNA: TGTGCCAGCAGCTCCCAGCCGACAGACTACACCTTC
CDR3: CASSSQPTDYTF

J: TRBJ2-2
V: TRBV2
size: -
D: -
DNA: TGTGCCAGCAGTGTTATTACAGGGCCCACCGGGGAGCTGTTTTTT
CDR3: CASSVITGPTGELFF

J: TRBJ2-1
V: TRBV28
size: -
D: TRBD2
DNA: TGTGCCAGCAGTCGGGGACTAGTTAACCACAATGAGCAGTTCTTC
CDR3: CASSRGLVNHNEQFF

J: TRBJ2-7
V: TRBV4-1
size: -
D: TRBD2
DNA: TGCGCCAGCAGCCAAGATAGGGCGGGAGTTTACGAGCAGTACTTC
CDR3: CASSQDRAGVYEQYF

J: TRBJ2-7
V: TRBV7-9
size: -
D: -
DNA: TGTGCCAGCAGCTTCTCCGCAGACTCCTACGAGCAGTACTTC
CDR3: CASSFSADSYEQYF

J: TRBJ2-3
V: TRBV7-8
size: -
D: -
DNA: TGTGCCAGCAGCTTAAGGGGGTGGCGGGGGAGCACAGATACGCAGTATTTT
CDR3: CASSLRGWRGSTDTQYF

J: TRBJ2-3
V: TRBV5-1
size: -
D: -
DNA: TGCGCCAGCAAGGTAGCGGATAGGGTCACAGATACGCAGTATTTT
CDR3: CASKVADRVTDTQYF

J: TRBJ2-1
V: TRBV28
size: -
D: -
DNA: TGTGCCATCAATAGTCGCGATGAGCAGTTCTTC
CDR3: CAINSRDEQFF

J: TRBJ2-7
V: TRBV14
size: -
D: TRBD1
DNA: TGTGCCAGCAGCCGGCAGGGGGACGACTGGTACTTC
CDR3: CASSRQGDDWYF

J: TRBJ2-2
V: TRBV10-1
size: -
D: -
DNA: TGCGCCAGCAGTGAGGTTACGGCCGGGGAGCTGTTTTTT
CDR3: CASSEVTAGELFF

J: TRBJ1-2
V: TRBV28
size: -
D: -
DNA: TGTGCCAGCAGTCCAGGGGTCACACATAACTATGGCTACACCTTC
CDR3: CASSPGVTHNYGYTF

J: TRBJ2-1
V: TRBV5-4
size: -
D: TRBD2
DNA: TGTGCCAGCAGCATGGGACTAGCGGGCGATGAGCAGTTCTTC
CDR3: CASSMGLAGDEQFF

J: TRBJ1-1
V: TRBV9
size: -
D: -
DNA: TGTGCCAGCAGCCCCTGGGGCGAGAACACTGAAGCTTTCTTT
CDR3: CASSPWGENTEAFF

J: TRBJ2-1
V: TRBV7-9
size: -
D: TRBD2
DNA: TGTGCCAGCAGAGGGAGGGCAGGGACTAACTACAATGAGCAGTTCTTC
CDR3: CASRGRAGTNYNEQFF

J: TRBJ1-2
V: TRBV27
size: -
D: -
DNA: TGTGCCAGCAGTCCCACTGCAGGGGCAACCTATGGCTACACCTTC
CDR3: CASSPTAGATYGYTF

J: TRBJ2-7
V: TRBV10-2
size: -
D: TRBD2
DNA: TGCGCCAGCACGCAGTGGGGGGGGTCTTCATACGAGCAGTACTTC
CDR3: CASTQWGGSSYEQYF

J: TRBJ1-4
V: TRBV6-5
size: -
D: -
DNA: TGTGCCAGCAGTTACTCAACACGGGCTAATGAAAAACTGTTTTTT
CDR3: CASSYSTRANEKLFF

J: TRBJ2-2
V: TRBV28
size: -
D: -
DNA: TGTGCCAGCATTTGGCAGGGTGGGACCGGGGAGCTGTTTTTT
CDR3: CASIWQGGTGELFF

J: TRBJ2-2
V: TRBV7-2
size: -
D: TRBD1
DNA: TGTGCCAGCAGCCGGGACAGGGTGAACACCGGGGAGCTGTTTTTT
CDR3: CASSRDRVNTGELFF

J: TRBJ1-2
V: TRBV30
size: -
D: -
DNA: TGTGCCTGGAGTGTACCTAGACGGAGCCCGGGGGTAGGCTACACCTTC
CDR3: CAWSVPRRSPGVGYTF

J: TRBJ2-3
V: TRBV25-1
size: few
D: TRBD2
DNA: TGTGCCAGCAGTGAACTAGCGGGGGAGACAGATACGCAGTATTTT
CDR3: CASSELAGETDTQYF

J: TRBJ1-3
V: TRBV7-2
size: -
D: -
DNA: TGTGCCAGCAGCTTAGGAGCCTCTGGAAACACCATATATTTT
CDR3: CASSLGASGNTIYF

J: TRBJ2-3
V: TRBV10-2
size: -
D: TRBD2
DNA: TGCGCCAGCAGTGAGTCGACTAGCGGAGATACGCAGTATTTT
CDR3: CASSESTSGDTQYF

J: TRBJ2-3
V: TRBV11-3
size: -
D: TRBD1
DNA: TGTGCCAGCAGCCCCAGGGGGTCAGATACGCAGTATTTT
CDR3: CASSPRGSDTQYF

J: TRBJ2-1
V: TRBV7-8
size: -
D: TRBD2
DNA: TGTGCCAGCAGCTTAGCGGGGGGGGTCTACAATGAGCAGTTCTTC
CDR3: CASSLAGGVYNEQFF

J: TRBJ2-1
V: TRBV11-2
size: -
D: TRBD2
DNA: TGTGCCAGCAGCTCCTTTAGCGGGAGTATTTACAATGAGCAGTTCTTC
CDR3: CASSSFSGSIYNEQFF

J: TRBJ1-1
V: TRBV7-2
size: few
D: TRBD1
DNA: TGTGCCAGCAGCCGTACAAGCCAAAGGGGGCAATCTGAAGCTTTCTTT
CDR3: CASSRTSQRGQSEAFF

J: TRBJ1-1
V: TRBV6-1
size: few
D: -
DNA: TGTGCCTTGAAACCGGCGGACACTGAAGCTTTCTTT
CDR3: CALKPADTEAFF

J: TRBJ2-5
V: TRBV10-2
size: -
D: TRBD2
DNA: TGCGCCAGCAGTAGAGCGGGGGGGCGGGGAGAGACCCAGTACTTC
CDR3: CASSRAGGRGETQYF

J: TRBJ2-1
V: TRBV27
size: -
D: -
DNA: TGTGCCAGCAGTTTAGAAGTCCCCAGGGGCCATGAGCAGTTCTTC
CDR3: CASSLEVPRGHEQFF

J: TRBJ2-7
V: TRBV28
size: -
D: TRBD1
DNA: TGTGCCAGCAGTTTATCTTTTACGGGACAGGGATTTGGCGAGCAGTACTTC
CDR3: CASSLSFTGQGFGEQYF